Each of the 14 T cell receptor beta chains below was sequenced from the same sample in a study of T-cell reconstitution after alpha-beta-depleted transplantation in children. A TCRbeta library incorporating unique molecular identifiers was prepared. TCRdb reprocessed the PCR reads with MiXCR, giving one entry per CDR3 protein. The sample holds 200,000 or so distinct CDR3 sequences, just under 6.5% seen once. The sequences come from PBMCs, collected before TCRalphabeta/CD19-depleted stem cell transplant. Receptors were obtained from a girl less than two years old with combined immunodeficiency, due to receive a stem cell transplant.

This clonotype was picked up many times. The junction departs from the called germline gene at one end, perhaps through a read error. V is TRBV7-9 and J is TRBJ2-7; 8 bases fit TRBD2. Germline V gene lookup returns CDR1 SEHNR and CDR2 FQNEAQ (reference sequence). The CDR3 consists of 14 residues. The CDR3 region has the DNA TGTTCCAGCAGCTCCAGCGGGGGACGATACGAGCAGTACTTC. Amino acid sequence: CSSSSSGGRYEQYF. The full variable domain, rest sourced from reference TRBV7-9 and TRBJ2-7, is DTGVSQNPRHKITKRGQNVTFRCDPISEHNRLYWYRQTLGQGPEFLTYFQNEAQLEKSRLLSDRFSAERPKGSFSTLEIQRTEQGDSAMYLCSSSSSGGRYEQYFGPGTRLTVT.

This clonotype showed up many times. The V call is TRBV27, the J call TRBJ1-1; D gene unclear. The germline gives CDR1 MNHEY, CDR2 SMNVEV (reference sequence). There are 13 residues in the CDR3. Trimming removed 2 bases at V and 1 base at J, with 5 bases between. CDR3 sequence (DNA): TGTGCCAGCAGTTTAACAGCGAACACTGAAGCTTTCTTT. Protein sequence: CASSLTANTEAFF.

V gene TRBV7-2 combines with J gene TRBJ2-7; 7 bases are a match to TRBD2. Losses at the gene ends were 4 bases for V and 1 base for J; bases not matched to a gene: 7. The CDR3 is 15 amino acids. Germline CDR1 is SGHTA and CDR2 is FQGNSA. The CDR3 loop is CASSSGLLASYEQYF. The CDR3 DNA follows: TGTGCCAGCAGCTCCGGGTTACTAGCGTCCTACGAGCAGTACTTC. The entire variable domain, with the rest obtained from reference TRBV7-2 and TRBJ2-7, is as follows: GAGVSQSPSNKVTEKGKDVELRCDPISGHTALYWYRQSLGQGLEFLIYFQGNSAPDKSGLPSDRFSAERTGGSVSTLTIQRTQQEDSAVYLCASSSGLLASYEQYFGPGTRLTVT.

This clonotype came up a few times. The chain links TRBV5-1 to TRBJ2-3; D possibly corresponds to TRBD1 (6 bases). This CDR3 spans 14 amino acids. The ends were cut back, 3 bases at V and 3 bases at J, with 11 bases in the middle. Germline values: CDR1 SGHRS, CDR2 YFSETQ. The CDR3 reads CASSSGERTDTQYF. Written as DNA, the CDR3 is TGCGCCAGCAGCTCAGGGGAGAGGACAGATACGCAGTATTTT.

Worth noting for this clonotype: Being one base from a much bigger clone, this may be a read error. This chain uses TRBV28 with TRBJ2-4; tentative D call: TRBD2 (5 bases). Germline V CDR1 and CDR2: MDHEN, SYDVKM. The CDR3 runs 14 residues. CDR3 sequence: CVSKGRRAKNIQYF. The CDR3 DNA is TGTGTCAGCAAAGGGAGAAGGGCCAAAAACATTCAGTACTTC.

This clonotype appeared many times. This sequence joins TRBV29-1 and TRBJ2-5; no clear D gene. In germline, CDR1 is SQVTM, CDR2 ANQGSEA. The CDR3 is 13 residues long. V lost 3 bases, J lost 5 bases, and 13 bases lay in between. In DNA form, the CDR3 reads TGCAGCGTTGAGCCCATTCTGGAGGAGACCCAGTACTTC. This translates into CSVEPILEETQYF.

This chain joins TRBV7-9 and TRBJ2-1; 8 bases fit TRBD2. Per germline, CDR1 SEHNR and CDR2 FQNEAQ (reference sequence). V lost 6 bases and J lost 8; bases outside the gene matches: 9. The CDR3 is made up of 14 amino acids. The CDR3 nucleotides read TGTGCCAGCAGGGATAGCGGGATAGTGGATGAGCAGTTCTTC. Protein sequence: CASRDSGIVDEQFF.

The sample holds many counts of this clonotype. J is TRBJ2-2 and V is TRBV6-5; D not resolved. CDR1 and CDR2 (germline): MNHEY, SVGAGI. The V gene lost 5 bases and the J gene lost 3 bases, with 22 bases spanning the gap. This CDR3 comprises 18 residues. CDR3 nucleotide sequence: TGTGCCAGCAGTCCTACTACGATTGACTGGGAAGACACCGGGGAGCTGTTTTTT. It translates to CASSPTTIDWEDTGELFF.

This clonotype was counted at least ten times. The rearrangement uses TRBV12-3 or TRBV12-4 and TRBJ1-1; 8 nucleotides align to TRBD1. The CDR3 loop spans 12 amino acids. Unmatched junction bases numbered 9, after V lost 6 bases and J lost 12 bases. The CDR3 region is CASRGTGDRTFF. CDR3 in DNA: TGTGCCAGCAGGGGGACAGGAGATAGAACTTTCTTT.

There are many counts of this clonotype. The J gene is TRBJ2-1, the V gene TRBV7-2, with D perhaps TRBD2 (6 bases). The CDR3 sequence is 19 residues long. Germline-derived CDR1 and CDR2 are SGHTA and FQGNSA. Trimming took off 6 bases at V and 5 bases at J, with 29 bases between the two ends. The CDR3 spells CASRKKGEMIAGRDNEQFF. The CDR3 DNA is TGTGCCAGCAGGAAAAAAGGGGAAATGATCGCGGGACGGGACAATGAGCAGTTCTTC.

This clonotype has a count of ten or more. V usage is TRBV12-5 and J usage is TRBJ2-7, with 10 bases fitting TRBD2. Per germline, CDR1 LGHNT and CDR2 FRNRAP. Unmatched junction bases numbered 6, after V lost 1 base and J lost 3 bases. This CDR3 is 16 amino acids long. The CDR3 protein is CASGLGLAGADYEQYF. The CDR3 DNA follows: TGTGCTAGTGGTTTGGGACTAGCGGGCGCCGACTACGAGCAGTACTTC.

At least ten counts were recorded for this clonotype. CDR3 residues: CASSQYRRGGRNYNEQFF. CDR3 in DNA: TGTGCCAGCAGCCAATATAGGCGGGGGGGCCGGAACTACAATGAGCAGTTCTTC. The rearrangement joins TRBV3-1 to TRBJ2-1; 9 positions agree with TRBD2. The germline V gene has CDR1 LGHDT and CDR2 YNNKEL (reference sequence). After removal of 2 bases from V and 3 bases from J, the junction contained 11 bases not matched to a gene. CDR3 size: 18 residues.

This clonotype was seen repeatedly, ten times or more. V gene TRBV5-1 combines with J gene TRBJ2-1; D unresolved. CDR3 length: 11 amino acids. V lost 6 bases and J lost 8, with 9 bases in between. Germline assignment: CDR1 SGHRS and CDR2 YFSETQ. For the CDR3, the DNA is TGCGCCAGCACCGGATACCATGAGCAGTTCTTC. The encoded protein is CASTGYHEQFF.

This clonotype was counted many times. The rearrangement uses TRBV29-1 and TRBJ2-7, with unresolved D. V was clipped by 2 bases and J by 2 bases, with 10 bases between them. Germline-derived CDR1 and CDR2 are SQVTM and ANQGSEA. This CDR3 is 13 amino acids long. The CDR3 nucleotides read TGCAGCGTTGAAACCAGGTATCCCTACGAGCAGTACTTC. It encodes CSVETRYPYEQYF.